This is a list of T cell receptor beta chains from one sample in a study of PD-1 blockade in classical Hodgkin lymphoma. The table came from immunoSEQ multiplex PCR; TCRdb's copy has only in-frame clones and leaves some out. The profile shows 90,000 to 120,000 clones, around 89% of them singletons. The sequenced sample was peripheral blood mononuclear cells (PBMCs), obtained before the second cycle of nivolumab. The receptors originated from a human donor with classical Hodgkin lymphoma. Both conserved end residues are part of each CDR3. D genes are given only for firm matches. Not every row has a clone size; where given, it reads once, few, many or a size class.

. TRBJ1-1 . TRBV7-9 13 CASSLGGGTEAFF TGTGCCAGCAGCTTAGGAGGGGGCACTGAAGCTTTCTTT
. TRBJ2-3 . TRBV5-5 13 CASSLVDTNTQYF TGTGCCAGCAGCTTGGTGGACACGAATACGCAGTATTTT
TRBD1 TRBJ1-1 . TRBV18 14 CASSLTREGAMAFF TGTGCCAGCTCACTTACCCGAGAGGGGGCAATGGCTTTCTTT
. TRBJ2-1 . TRBV5-4 16 CASRPGAGASYNEQFF TGTGCCAGCCGCCCAGGGGCAGGGGCATCTTACAATGAGCAGTTCTTC
. TRBJ2-2 . TRBV4-2 17 CASSQDPPGVDTGELFF TGTGCCAGCAGCCAAGATCCCCCAGGGGTGGACACCGGGGAGCTGTTTTTT
. TRBJ2-2 . TRBV2 13 CASSETGTGELFF TGTGCCAGCAGTGAAACGGGCACCGGGGAGCTGTTTTTT
. TRBJ2-1 . TRBV27 11 CASSFMAEQFF TGTGCCAGCAGTTTTATGGCTGAGCAGTTCTTC
. TRBJ1-4 . TRBV6-6 15 CASSYVQGQNEKLFF TGTGCCAGCAGTTACGTTCAGGGTCAGAATGAAAAACTGTTTTTT
TRBD1 TRBJ2-1 . TRBV29-1 15 CSVSGGKNSYNEQFF TGCAGCGTATCAGGGGGCAAGAATTCCTACAATGAGCAGTTCTTC
TRBD1 TRBJ2-2 . TRBV7-8 16 CASSLAGGAGIGELFF TGTGCCAGCAGCTTAGCAGGGGGCGCTGGGATCGGGGAGCTGTTTTTT
. TRBJ2-6 . TRBV30 19 CAWSPRLGSVTSGANVLTF TGTGCCTGGAGTCCCCGGCTGGGTAGCGTAACCTCTGGGGCCAACGTCCTGACTTTC
TRBD1 TRBJ1-4 few TRBV4-2 15 CASSYRQGAYEKLFF TGTGCCAGCAGCTACCGACAGGGGGCCTATGAAAAACTGTTTTTT
TRBD1 TRBJ1-1 . TRBV7-9 14 CASSFNPQGTEAFF TGTGCCAGCAGCTTCAACCCACAGGGGACTGAAGCTTTCTTT
. TRBJ1-2 . TRBV2 14 CASSSPRTVYGYTF TGTGCCAGCAGTAGTCCACGGACAGTCTATGGCTACACCTTC
TRBD2 TRBJ2-7 . TRBV14 15 CASSQERLAGVEQYF TGTGCCAGCAGCCAAGAGAGGCTTGCGGGAGTCGAGCAGTACTTC
. TRBJ1-2 . TRBV23-1 11 CASISYPGYTF TGCGCCAGCATCAGTTATCCGGGCTACACCTTC
. TRBJ2-1 . TRBV30 12 CVWSRVPNEQFF TGTGTCTGGTCGAGGGTTCCCAATGAGCAGTTCTTC
TRBD1 TRBJ1-2 . TRBV7-2 15 CASSFGGTGPYGYTF TGTGCCAGCAGCTTTGGCGGGACAGGGCCCTATGGCTACACCTTC
. TRBJ2-7 once TRBV20-1 9 CSVGGEQYF TGCAGTGTGGGGGGCGAGCAGTACTTC
TRBD1 TRBJ2-2 once TRBV5-1 16 CASSLERTGNTGELFF TGCGCCAGCAGCTTGGAAAGGACAGGGAACACCGGGGAGCTGTTTTTT
. TRBJ1-2 . TRBV21-1 18 CASNLLTGENRHNYGYTF TGTGCCAGCAACCTTCTGACAGGGGAAAACCGGCATAACTATGGCTACACCTTC